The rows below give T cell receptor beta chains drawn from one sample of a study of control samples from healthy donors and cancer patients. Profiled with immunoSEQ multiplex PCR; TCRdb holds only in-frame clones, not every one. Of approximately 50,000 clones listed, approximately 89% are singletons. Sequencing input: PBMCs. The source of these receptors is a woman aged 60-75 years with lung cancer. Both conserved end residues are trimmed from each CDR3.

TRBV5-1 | ASTVGGEGEQY
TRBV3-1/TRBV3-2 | ASSQVSGGPPGELF
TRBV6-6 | ASSLTPGQYEQY
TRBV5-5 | ASSSSGPENNSPLH
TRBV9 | ASSVWGQGIQIGDEQF
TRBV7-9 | ASSLFVGSTDTQY
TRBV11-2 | ASSFYLGAYEQY
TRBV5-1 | ASDPGLAGSGELF
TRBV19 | ASSSGTDSNQPQH
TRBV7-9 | ASSLLTFRTGANVLT
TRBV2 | ASRGGRSYNSPLH
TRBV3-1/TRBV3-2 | ASSPRRSYGYT
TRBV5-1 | ASSSDPSYEQY
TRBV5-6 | ASSLNPNSPLH
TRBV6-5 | ASSYSRGGRETQY
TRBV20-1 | SAIDRNEATNEKLF
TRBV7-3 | ASSLLGAYNEQF
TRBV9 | ASSVAVNTEAF
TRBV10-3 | ATWTGGVGGYT
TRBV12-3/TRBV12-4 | ASSLRSEETQY
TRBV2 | ASSEGRDPTYEQY
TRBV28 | ASRAEMTRVPYEQY
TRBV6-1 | ASSEGALGEQF
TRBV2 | ASSDVGGAFDEQY
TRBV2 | ASSSLSGGNYNEQF
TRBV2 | ASSEVGLPTDTQY
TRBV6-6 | ASSYSSGDEKLF
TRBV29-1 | SATGTADGSTDTQY
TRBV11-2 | ASSLGTRGTEAF
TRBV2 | ASSPVGDTQY
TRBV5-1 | ASKPQGYTDTQY
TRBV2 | ASIITPNSPLH
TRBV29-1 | SVDLEDTEAF
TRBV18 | ASSPPGNLRTEAF
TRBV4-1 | ASSQLLGSSGNTIY
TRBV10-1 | ASSAFRDGNYGYT
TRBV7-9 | ASSPGSSYNSPLH
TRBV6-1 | ASSELADTQY
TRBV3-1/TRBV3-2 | ASGLEIYNEQF
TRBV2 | ASSPRAFSGNTIY
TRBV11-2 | ASSTGVRSGNTIY
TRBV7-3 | ASSLILAGGHNEQF
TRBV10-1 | ASSESGQDTEAF
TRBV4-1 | ASSQVVVGVGNTEAF
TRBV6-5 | ASSSTDVGGYT
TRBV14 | ASSQSPTGAEKLF
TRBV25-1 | ASSGGDITTYEQY
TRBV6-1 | ASSELWVSSYEQY
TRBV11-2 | ASSLDFTIQFEAF
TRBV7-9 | ASSLTSGNTDTQY
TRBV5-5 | ASALGRGSIETQY
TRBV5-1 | ASSLPGGGTGELF
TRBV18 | ASSPNLAGGSYNEQF
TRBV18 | ASSPDRFHGYT
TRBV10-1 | ASSGSRAEATEAF
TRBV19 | ATSDTPYSNQPQH
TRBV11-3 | ASSPRRQNTEAF
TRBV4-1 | ASSQREGAYNEQF
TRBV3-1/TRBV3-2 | ASSQEGAGTSGRGEQF
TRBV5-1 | ASSGTSGRGYNEQF